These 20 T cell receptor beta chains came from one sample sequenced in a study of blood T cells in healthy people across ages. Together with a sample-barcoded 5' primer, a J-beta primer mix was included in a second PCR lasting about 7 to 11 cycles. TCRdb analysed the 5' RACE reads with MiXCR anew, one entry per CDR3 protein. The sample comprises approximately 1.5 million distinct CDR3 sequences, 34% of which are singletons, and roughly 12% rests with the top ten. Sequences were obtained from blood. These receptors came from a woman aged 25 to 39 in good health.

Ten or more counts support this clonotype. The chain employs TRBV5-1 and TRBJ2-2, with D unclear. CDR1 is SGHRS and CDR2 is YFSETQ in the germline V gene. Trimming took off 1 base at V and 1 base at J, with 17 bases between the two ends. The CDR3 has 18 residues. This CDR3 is CASSLFGLPTKNTGELFF. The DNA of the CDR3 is TGCGCCAGCAGCTTGTTTGGTCTACCTACTAAGAACACCGGGGAGCTGTTTTTT.

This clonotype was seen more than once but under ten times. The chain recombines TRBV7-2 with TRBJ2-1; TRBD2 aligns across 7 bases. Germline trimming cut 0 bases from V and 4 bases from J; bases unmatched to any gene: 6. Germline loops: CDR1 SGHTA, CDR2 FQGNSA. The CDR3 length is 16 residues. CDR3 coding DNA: TGTGCCAGCAGCTTAGCGGCTAGCGGAGTATACAATGAGCAGTTCTTC. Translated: CASSLAASGVYNEQFF.

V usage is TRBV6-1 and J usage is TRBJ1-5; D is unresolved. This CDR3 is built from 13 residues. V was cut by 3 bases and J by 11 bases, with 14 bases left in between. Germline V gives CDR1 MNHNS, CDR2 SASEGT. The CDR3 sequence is CASSDNRASAQHF. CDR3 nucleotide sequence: TGTGCCAGCAGTGATAATCGGGCGTCAGCCCAGCATTTT.

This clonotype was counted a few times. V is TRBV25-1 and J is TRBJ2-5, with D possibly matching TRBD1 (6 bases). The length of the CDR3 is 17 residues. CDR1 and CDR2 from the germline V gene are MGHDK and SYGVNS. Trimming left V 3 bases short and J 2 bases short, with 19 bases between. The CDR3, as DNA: TGTGCCAGCAGTGACAGGGGTCAAGTTGTAAGTCAAGAGACCCAGTACTTC. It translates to CASSDRGQVVSQETQYF.

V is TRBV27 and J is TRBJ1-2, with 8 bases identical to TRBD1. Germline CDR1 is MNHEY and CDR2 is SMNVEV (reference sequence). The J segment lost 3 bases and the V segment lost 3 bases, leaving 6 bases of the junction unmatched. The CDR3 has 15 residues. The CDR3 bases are TGTGCCAGCAGTTTCGGACAGGGTATCGACTATGGCTACACCTTC. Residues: CASSFGQGIDYGYTF.

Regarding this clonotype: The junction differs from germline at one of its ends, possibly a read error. CDR3 region: CANSSLADLAKNIQYF. DNA of the CDR3: TGTGCCAACAGTTCCTTAGCGGACCTAGCCAAAAACATTCAGTACTTC. The V call is TRBV27, the J call TRBJ2-4; possible D gene TRBD2, 6 bases. The germline CDR1 and CDR2 sequences are MNHEY and SMNVEV (reference sequence). The CDR3 extends over 16 amino acids.

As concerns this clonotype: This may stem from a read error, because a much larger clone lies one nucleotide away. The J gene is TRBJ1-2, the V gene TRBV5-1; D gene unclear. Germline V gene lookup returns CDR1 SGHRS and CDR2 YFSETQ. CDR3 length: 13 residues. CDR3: CACSLEQHYGYTF. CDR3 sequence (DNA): TGCGCCTGCAGCTTGGAACAGCACTATGGCTACACCTTC.

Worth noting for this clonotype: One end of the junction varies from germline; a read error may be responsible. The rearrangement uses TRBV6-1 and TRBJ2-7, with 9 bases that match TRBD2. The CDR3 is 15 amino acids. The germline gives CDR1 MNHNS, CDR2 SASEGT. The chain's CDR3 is CVSSPRTSEAYEQYF. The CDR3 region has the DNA TGTGTCAGCAGTCCTCGGACTAGCGAGGCCTACGAGCAGTACTTC.

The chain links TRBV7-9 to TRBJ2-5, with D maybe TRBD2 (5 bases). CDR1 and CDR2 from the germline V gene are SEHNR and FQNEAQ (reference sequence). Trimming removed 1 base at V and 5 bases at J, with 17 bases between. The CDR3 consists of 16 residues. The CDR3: CASSLGSAGNRETQYF. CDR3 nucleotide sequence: TGTGCCAGCAGCTTAGGGTCGGCGGGCAATCGGGAGACCCAGTACTTC.

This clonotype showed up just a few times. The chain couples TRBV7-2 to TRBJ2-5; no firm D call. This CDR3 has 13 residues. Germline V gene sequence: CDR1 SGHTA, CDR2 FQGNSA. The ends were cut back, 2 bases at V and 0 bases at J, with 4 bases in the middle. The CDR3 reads CASSLTYQETQYF. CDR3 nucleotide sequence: TGTGCCAGCAGCTTAACCTACCAAGAGACCCAGTACTTC.

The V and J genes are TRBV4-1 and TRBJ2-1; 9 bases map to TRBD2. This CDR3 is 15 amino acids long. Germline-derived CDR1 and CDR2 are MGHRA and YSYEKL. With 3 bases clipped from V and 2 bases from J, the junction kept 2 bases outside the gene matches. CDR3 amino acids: CASSHRTSAYNEQFF. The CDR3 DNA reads TGCGCCAGCAGCCACAGGACTAGCGCCTACAATGAGCAGTTCTTC.

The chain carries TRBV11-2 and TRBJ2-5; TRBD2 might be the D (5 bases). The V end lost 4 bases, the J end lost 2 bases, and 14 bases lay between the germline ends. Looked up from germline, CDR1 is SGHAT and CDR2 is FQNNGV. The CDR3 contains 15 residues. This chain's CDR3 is CASSSRNGDQETQYF. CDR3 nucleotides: TGTGCCAGCAGCTCCCGTAACGGGGATCAAGAGACCCAGTACTTC. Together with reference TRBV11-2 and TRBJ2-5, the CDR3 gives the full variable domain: EAGVAQSPRYKIIEKRQSVAFWCNPISGHATLYWYQQILGQGPKLLIQFQNNGVVDDSQLPKDRFSAERLKGVDSTLKIQPAKLEDSAVYLCASSSRNGDQETQYFGPGTRLLVL.

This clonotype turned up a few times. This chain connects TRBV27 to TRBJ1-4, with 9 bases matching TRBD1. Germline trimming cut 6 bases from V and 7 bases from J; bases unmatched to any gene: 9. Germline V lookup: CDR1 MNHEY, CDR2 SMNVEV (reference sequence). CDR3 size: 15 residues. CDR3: CASSSGTGGIEKLFF. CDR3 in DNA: TGTGCCAGCAGCTCAGGAACAGGGGGCATTGAAAAACTGTTTTTT.

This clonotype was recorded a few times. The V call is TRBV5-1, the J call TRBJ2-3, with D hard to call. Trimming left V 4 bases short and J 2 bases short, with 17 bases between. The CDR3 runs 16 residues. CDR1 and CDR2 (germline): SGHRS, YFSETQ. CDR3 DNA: TGCGCCAGCAGCCCGCGAACGACCCTCTACACAGATACGCAGTATTTT. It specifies CASSPRTTLYTDTQYF.

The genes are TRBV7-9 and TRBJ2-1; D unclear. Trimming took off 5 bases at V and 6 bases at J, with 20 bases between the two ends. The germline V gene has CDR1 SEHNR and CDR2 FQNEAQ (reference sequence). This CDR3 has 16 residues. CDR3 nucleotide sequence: TGTGCCAGCAGCCCCCGTGCTGCGGTTTACTCCAATGAGCAGTTCTTC. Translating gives CASSPRAAVYSNEQFF.

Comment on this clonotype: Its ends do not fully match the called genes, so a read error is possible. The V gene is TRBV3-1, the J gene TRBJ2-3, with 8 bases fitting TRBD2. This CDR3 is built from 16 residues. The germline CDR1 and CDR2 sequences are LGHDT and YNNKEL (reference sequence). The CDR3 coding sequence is TGTGCCAGCAGCCACGGACTAGCCACTTTCCCAGATACGAAGTATTTT. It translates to CASSHGLATFPDTKYF.

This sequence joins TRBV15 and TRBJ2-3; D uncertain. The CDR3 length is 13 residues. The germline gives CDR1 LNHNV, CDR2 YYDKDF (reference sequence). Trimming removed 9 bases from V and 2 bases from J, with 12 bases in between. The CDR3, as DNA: TGTGCCACAGCCCGCGGAAACACAGATACGCAGTATTTT. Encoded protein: CATARGNTDTQYF.

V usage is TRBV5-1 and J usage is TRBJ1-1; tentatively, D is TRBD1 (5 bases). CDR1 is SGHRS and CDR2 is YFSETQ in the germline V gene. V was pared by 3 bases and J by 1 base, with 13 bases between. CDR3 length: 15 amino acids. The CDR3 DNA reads TGCGCCAGCAGCTGGCCGGGACCAGGGAACACTGAAGCTTTCTTT. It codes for CASSWPGPGNTEAFF.

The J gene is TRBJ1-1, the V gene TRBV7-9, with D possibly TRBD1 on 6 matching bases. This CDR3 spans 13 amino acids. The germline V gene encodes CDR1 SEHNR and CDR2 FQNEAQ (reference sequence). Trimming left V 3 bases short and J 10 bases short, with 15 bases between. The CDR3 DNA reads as TGTGCCAGCAGCTTTGCGGGGGGACACCGAGCTTTCTTT. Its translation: CASSFAGGHRAFF.

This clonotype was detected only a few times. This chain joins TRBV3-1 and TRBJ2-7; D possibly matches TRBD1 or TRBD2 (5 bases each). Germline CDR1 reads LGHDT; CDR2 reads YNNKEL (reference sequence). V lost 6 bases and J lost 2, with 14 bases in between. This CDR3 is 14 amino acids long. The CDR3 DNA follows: TGTGCCAGCAGTCACCGGGACGGAGCCTACGAGCAGTACTTC. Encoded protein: CASSHRDGAYEQYF.